Reported below is one T cell receptor (beta chain). The antigen this receptor binds is unknown. Base qualities were left out, and no much larger clone turns up one base away. Each collaborating institution followed its own protocols to collect whole blood in K2EDTA tubes. For TCRbeta analysis, collaborators shipped samples in one of three forms: frozen whole blood, isolated PBMCs, or DNA extracted from either of those sample types. The immunoSEQ Assay, a bias-controlled multiplex PCR, was used to amplify TCRbeta CDR3 regions from genomic DNA. As for how the authors treated the data: The number of nucleated cells in each sample was estimated from the amplification of reference gene primers within the assay. To quantify the absolute abundance of each unique TCRbeta CDR3 rearrangement, sequence reads were collapsed and filtered. For each sample, productive Simpson clonality was calculated as the square root of Simpson's diversity index over productive rearrangements. TCRdb took over this immuneACCESS table, retaining in-frame rearrangements with V and J assigned. Such tables are incomplete; in checked studies, under half of the missing clones stem from an unresolved V gene, and the remainder is unexplained. V, J and clone size were drawn from that table, and D and trimming were deduced from the DNA. The sample yields roughly 50,000 clones; around 89% were counted once. The ten largest clones add up to approximately 15% of the sample.

Trimming leaves V shorter by 5 bases and J shorter by 2 bases, with the junction holding 11 bases beyond the gene matches. From a lookup of the germline V gene, CDR1 and CDR2 are SGDLS and YYNGEE. From cysteine to phenylalanine, the CDR3 is 18 amino acids long. The entry retains the CDR3 DNA only, 54 bases that are in frame from base 1. The sample originates from a study of blood T cell repertoires in COVID-19 (dated by TCRdb to 2018 to 2021). For the wider study: The collaborator samples originated in the United States, Italy and Spain and spanned the acute and convalescent phases of COVID-19. The sample metadata nearly always contained a de-identified subject ID, COVID-19 status, age in years and sex. Subjects who had been exposed to COVID-19, were actively infected with it, or had recovered from it provided the deeply sampled blood TCRbeta repertoires that made up the dataset. Samples came from the ongoing ImmuneRACE study (first 160 participants) plus 1,254 subjects from 6 global collaborators. The repertoires were released in a freely available public database intended as a resource for research on the immune response to SARS-CoV-2. The material from the prospective study consisted of cDNA or gDNA derived from T cells, B-cell-depleted T cells, or PBMCs. HLA class I and class II types, where available, came from metadata supplied by the sample provider rather than from assay-based typing. Results the study describes overall, beyond this receptor: The amount of clinical and demographic metadata varied by source and participant and was provided uncurated.

The chain is assembled from TRBV9 and TRBJ2-6; 9 bases in the middle match TRBD1. Source material: peripheral blood. This receptor was identified in a woman aged 55-70 years with active COVID-19. CDR3 loop: CASRDTGTGKTGANVLTF. The DNA sequence is TGTGCCAGCAGAGATACCGGGACAGGGAAAACTGGGGCCAACGTCCTGACTTTC.